Shown below are 8 T cell receptor beta chains from a single sample sequenced in a study of blood T cells in healthy people across ages. A sample-barcoded 5' primer and a J-beta primer mix were used in a second PCR of roughly 7 to 11 cycles. TCRdb fed the 5' RACE reads into MiXCR, producing one record per CDR3 protein. Of around 1,700,000 distinct CDR3 sequences listed, 28% were seen once; the top ten hold approximately 7.7%. Specimen: blood. The receptors were sampled from a woman aged 25 to 39 in good health.

This clonotype has more than one count but fewer than ten. The chain couples TRBV12-3 or TRBV12-4 to TRBJ2-7; 7 bases are a match to TRBD1. The V gene end was trimmed by 5 bases and the J gene end by 3 bases; junction bases not matched to a gene: 10. CDR3 length: 15 amino acids. This chain's CDR3 is CASSTPTGQSYEQYF. CDR3 in DNA: TGTGCCAGCAGTACTCCAACGGGACAGAGCTACGAGCAGTACTTC.

This clonotype was recorded only once. An end of the junction does not agree with germline; a read error may underlie this. The chain employs TRBV19 and TRBJ2-3; D is uncertain. CDR3 length: 13 amino acids. Germline V gene lookup returns CDR1 LNHDA and CDR2 SQIVND (reference sequence). CDR3 residues: CASSIDGTDAQYF. The CDR3 nucleotides read TGTGCCAGTAGTATAGATGGCACAGATGCGCAGTATTTT.

This clonotype has only a few counts. The rearrangement uses TRBV28 and TRBJ2-1; D remains ambiguous. V was clipped by 3 bases and J by 3 bases, with 12 bases between them. Germline lookup yields CDR1 MDHEN and CDR2 SYDVKM. This CDR3 has 15 residues. CDR3: CASSLPGTNYNEQFF. For the CDR3, the DNA is TGTGCCAGCAGTTTGCCAGGAACAAACTACAATGAGCAGTTCTTC.

CDR3 sequence (DNA): TGCGCCAGCAGCCAAGTAAAGGGGGAGACGGACACTGAAGCTTTCTTT. Translation gives CASSQVKGETDTEAFF. This chain links TRBV4-1 with TRBJ1-1, with D possibly being TRBD1 (6 bases). The CDR3 has 16 residues. Germline-derived CDR1 and CDR2 are MGHRA and YSYEKL. With 1 base removed from V and 3 bases from J, the gap between germline ends came to 15 bases.

The gene calls are TRBV7-8 and TRBJ2-6; D remains ambiguous. Germline V gives CDR1 SGHVS, CDR2 FQNEAQ. Trimming took off 6 bases at V and 0 bases at J, with 9 bases between the two ends. This CDR3 contains 15 residues. The CDR3 DNA reads as TGTGCCAGCAGGCCTCAGCTCTCTGGGGCCAACGTCCTGACTTTC. This gives the protein CASRPQLSGANVLTF.

The sample holds a few counts of this clonotype. This rearrangement joins TRBV5-1 to TRBJ2-3; D is perhaps TRBD1 (5 bases). V was cut by 4 bases and J by 2 bases, with 11 bases left in between. The CDR3 spans 14 residues. CDR1 is SGHRS, CDR2 YFSETQ, per germline. The DNA for the CDR3 is TGCGCCAGCAGCCAGACAGATATCACAGATACGCAGTATTTT. It specifies CASSQTDITDTQYF.

This clonotype was observed once. The genes are TRBV20-1 and TRBJ2-7; 11 positions agree with TRBD2. CDR3 length: 15 residues. J gave up 0 bases and V 7 bases, and 8 bases lay outside the gene matches. Germline loops: CDR1 DFQATT, CDR2 SNEGSKA (reference sequence). The CDR3 loop reads CSVGLAGLSSYEQYF. The CDR3 coding sequence is TGCAGTGTCGGACTAGCGGGCCTCAGCTCCTACGAGCAGTACTTC.

The chain combines TRBV7-2 with TRBJ2-5; no clear D. The CDR3 has 11 residues. V shed 5 bases and J shed 9 bases, with 10 bases lying between them. CDR1 is SGHTA and CDR2 is FQGNSA in the germline V gene. The DNA of the CDR3 is TGTGCCAGCAGCGAAGAGGTGGCCCAGTACTTC. This translates into CASSEEVAQYF.